Here is one T cell receptor beta chain with its context. This entry belongs to a study of blood T cell repertoires in COVID-19. On the study more broadly: Acute-phase and convalescent COVID-19 samples originated in the United States, Italy and Spain.

Trimming left V 2 bases short and J 0 bases short, with 6 bases between. The germline gives CDR1 SGHRS, CDR2 YFSETQ. This CDR3 is built from 15 residues. TCRdb keeps only in-frame clones here, not all; method: immunoSEQ multiplex PCR. The sample lists 150,000 to 200,000 clones, over 80% occurring once. The chain joins TRBV5-1 to TRBJ2-6; no clear D. Sequencing was done on a sample of peripheral blood. This receptor was identified in a woman aged 40-49 years with COVID-19, enrolled during active disease. CDR3 DNA: TGCGCCAGCAGCTTTGGGCACTCTGGGGCCAACGTCCTGACTTTC. Translation: CASSFGHSGANVLTF.